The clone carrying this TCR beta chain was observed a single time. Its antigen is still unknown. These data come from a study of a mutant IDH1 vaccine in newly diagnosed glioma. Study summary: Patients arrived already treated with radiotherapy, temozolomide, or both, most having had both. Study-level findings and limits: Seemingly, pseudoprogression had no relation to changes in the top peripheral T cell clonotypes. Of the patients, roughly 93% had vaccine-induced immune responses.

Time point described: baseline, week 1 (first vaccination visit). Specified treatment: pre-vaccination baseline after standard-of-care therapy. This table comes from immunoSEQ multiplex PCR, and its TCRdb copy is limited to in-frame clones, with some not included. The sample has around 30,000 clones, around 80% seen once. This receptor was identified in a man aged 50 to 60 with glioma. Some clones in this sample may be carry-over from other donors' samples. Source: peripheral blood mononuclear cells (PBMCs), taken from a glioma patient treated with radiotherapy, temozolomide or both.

The CDR3: CASSTQGAREKLFF. CDR3 DNA: TGTGCCAGCAGCACACAGGGGGCACGTGAAAAACTGTTTTTT. V is TRBV5-8 and J is TRBJ1-4; 9 bases agree with TRBD1. This CDR3 spans 14 amino acids. The germline V gene encodes CDR1 SGHTS and CDR2 YDEGEE. V lost 4 bases to trimming and J lost 7 bases; unmatched junction nucleotides: 5.